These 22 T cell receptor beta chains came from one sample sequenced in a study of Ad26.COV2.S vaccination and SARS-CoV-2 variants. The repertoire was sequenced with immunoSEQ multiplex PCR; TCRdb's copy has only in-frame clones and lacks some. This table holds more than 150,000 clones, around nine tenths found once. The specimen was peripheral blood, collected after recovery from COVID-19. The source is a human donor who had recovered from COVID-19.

CDR3 amino acids: CASSFGVLTNTEAFF. The CDR3 nucleotides read TGTGCCAGCAGCTTCGGCGTCCTGACGAACACTGAAGCTTTCTTT. The chain uses TRBV7-2 and TRBJ1-1; D gene ambiguous. There are 15 residues in the CDR3. The germline V gene has CDR1 SGHTA and CDR2 FQGNSA. V was cut by 3 bases and J by 1 base, with 12 bases left in between. The entire variable domain, with the rest obtained from reference TRBV7-2 and TRBJ1-1, is as follows: GAGVSQSPSNKVTEKGKDVELRCDPISGHTALYWYRQSLGQGLEFLIYFQGNSAPDKSGLPSDRFSAERTGGSVSTLTIQRTQQEDSAVYLCASSFGVLTNTEAFFGQGTRLTVV.

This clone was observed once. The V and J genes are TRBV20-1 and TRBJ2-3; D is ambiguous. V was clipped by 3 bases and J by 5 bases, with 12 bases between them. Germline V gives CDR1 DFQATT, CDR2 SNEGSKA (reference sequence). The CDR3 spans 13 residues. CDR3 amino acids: CSASYFGGDTQYF. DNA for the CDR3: TGCAGTGCTAGTTACTTCGGCGGAGATACGCAGTATTTT.

The DNA for the CDR3 is TGCGCCAGCAGCTTGGTGCGGGAGGACACTGAAGCTTTCTTT. Translated, it gives CASSLVREDTEAFF. This chain uses TRBV5-1 with TRBJ1-1; D remains ambiguous. Per the germline V gene, CDR1 is SGHRS and CDR2 is YFSETQ. V was clipped by 0 bases and J by 3 bases, with 9 bases between them. This CDR3 is 14 amino acids long.

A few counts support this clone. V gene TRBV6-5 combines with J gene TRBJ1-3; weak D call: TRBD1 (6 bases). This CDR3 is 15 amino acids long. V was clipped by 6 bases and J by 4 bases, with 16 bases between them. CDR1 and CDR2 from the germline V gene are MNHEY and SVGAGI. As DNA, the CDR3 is TGTGCCAGCAGGCGGGCAGGGGAAGCAGGAAACACCATATATTTT. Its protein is CASRRAGEAGNTIYF.

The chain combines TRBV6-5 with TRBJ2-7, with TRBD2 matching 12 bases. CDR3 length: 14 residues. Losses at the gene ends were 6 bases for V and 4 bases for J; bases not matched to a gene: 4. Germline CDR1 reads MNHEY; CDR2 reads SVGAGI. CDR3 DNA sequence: TGTGCCAGCAGGGCTAGCGGGAGGGTGTACGAGCAGTACTTC. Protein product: CASRASGRVYEQYF.

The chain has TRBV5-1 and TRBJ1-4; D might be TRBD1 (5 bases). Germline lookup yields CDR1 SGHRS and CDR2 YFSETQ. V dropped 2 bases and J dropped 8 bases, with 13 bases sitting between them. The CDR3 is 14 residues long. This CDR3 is CASSLEGVREKLFF. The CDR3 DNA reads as TGCGCCAGCAGCTTAGAAGGGGTGAGAGAAAAACTGTTTTTT.

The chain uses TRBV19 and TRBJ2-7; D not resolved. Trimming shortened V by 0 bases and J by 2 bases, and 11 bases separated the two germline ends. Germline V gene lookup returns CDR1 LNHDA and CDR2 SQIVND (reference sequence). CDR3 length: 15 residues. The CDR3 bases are TGTGCCAGTAGTATAGATTTGGGGTTGACCTACGAGCAGTACTTC. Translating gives CASSIDLGLTYEQYF. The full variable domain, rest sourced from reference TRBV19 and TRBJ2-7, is DGGITQSPKYLFRKEGQNVTLSCEQNLNHDAMYWYRQDPGQGLRLIYYSQIVNDFQKGDIAEGYSVSREKKESFPLTVTSAQKNPTAFYLCASSIDLGLTYEQYFGPGTRLTVT.

The chain's CDR3 is CASRTSGEPLHF. CDR3 DNA sequence: TGTGCCAGCAGGACCTCCGGGGAACCCCTCCACTTT. The rearrangement joins TRBV12-3 or TRBV12-4 to TRBJ1-6; the D is unclear. Trimming stripped 6 bases from V and 12 bases from J, with 12 bases between. This CDR3 spans 12 amino acids.

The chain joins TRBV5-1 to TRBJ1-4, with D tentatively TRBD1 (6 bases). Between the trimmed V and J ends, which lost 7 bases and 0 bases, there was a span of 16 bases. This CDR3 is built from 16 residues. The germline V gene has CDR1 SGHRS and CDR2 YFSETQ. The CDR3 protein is CASRSGGAATNEKLFF. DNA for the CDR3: TGCGCCAGCCGATCGGGGGGCGCTGCAACTAATGAAAAACTGTTTTTT.

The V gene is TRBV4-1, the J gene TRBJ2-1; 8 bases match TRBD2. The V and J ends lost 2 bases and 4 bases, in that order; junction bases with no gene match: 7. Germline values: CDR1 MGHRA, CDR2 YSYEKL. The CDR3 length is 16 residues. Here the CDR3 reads CASSQIRTSGYNEQFF. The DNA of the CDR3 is TGCGCCAGCAGCCAAATTCGCACTAGCGGATACAATGAGCAGTTCTTC.

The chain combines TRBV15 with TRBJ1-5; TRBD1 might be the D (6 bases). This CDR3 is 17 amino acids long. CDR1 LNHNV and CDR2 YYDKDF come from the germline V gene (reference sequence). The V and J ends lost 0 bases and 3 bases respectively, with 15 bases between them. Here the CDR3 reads CATSRDAGRGYNQPQHF. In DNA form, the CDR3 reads TGTGCCACCAGCAGAGATGCCGGGAGGGGGTACAATCAGCCCCAGCATTTT.

In nucleotides, the CDR3 is TGTGCCAGCAGTTTACAGGGTTATAGCAATCAGCCCCAGCATTTT. Amino acids: CASSLQGYSNQPQHF. V usage is TRBV27 and J usage is TRBJ1-5; D perhaps matches TRBD1 (5 bases). Germline CDR1 reads MNHEY; CDR2 reads SMNVEV (reference sequence). The CDR3 covers 15 residues. Deletions cut 2 bases from V and 0 bases from J, with 8 bases between.

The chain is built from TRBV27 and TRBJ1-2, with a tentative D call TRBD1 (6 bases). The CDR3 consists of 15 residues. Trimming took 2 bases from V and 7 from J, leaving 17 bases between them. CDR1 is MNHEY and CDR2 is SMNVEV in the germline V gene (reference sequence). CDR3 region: CASSLGTTGIRGYTF. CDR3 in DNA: TGTGCCAGCAGTTTAGGGACGACAGGTATCCGTGGCTACACCTTC.

CDR3 DNA sequence: TGTGCCAGCAAGCGGGAACCGAGATACAATGAGCAGTTCTTC. Amino acid sequence: CASKREPRYNEQFF. J is TRBJ2-1 and V is TRBV27; 7 bases map to TRBD2. CDR3 size: 14 residues. Germline CDR1 is MNHEY and CDR2 is SMNVEV (reference sequence). Losses at the gene ends were 7 bases for V and 4 bases for J; bases not matched to a gene: 7.

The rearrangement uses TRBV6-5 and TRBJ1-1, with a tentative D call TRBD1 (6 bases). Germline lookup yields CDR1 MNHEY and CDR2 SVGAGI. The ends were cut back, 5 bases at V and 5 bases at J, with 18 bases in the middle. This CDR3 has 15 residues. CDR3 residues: CASSRTGGLGTEAFF. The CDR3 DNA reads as TGTGCCAGCAGTCGGACGGGGGGCCTCGGGACTGAAGCTTTCTTT.

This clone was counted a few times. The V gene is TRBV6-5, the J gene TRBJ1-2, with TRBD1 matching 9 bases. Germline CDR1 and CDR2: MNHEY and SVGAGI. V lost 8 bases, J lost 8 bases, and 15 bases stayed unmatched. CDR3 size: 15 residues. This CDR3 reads CASGDRVVDGRGYTF. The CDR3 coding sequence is TGTGCCAGCGGGGACAGGGTCGTCGACGGCCGCGGCTACACCTTC.

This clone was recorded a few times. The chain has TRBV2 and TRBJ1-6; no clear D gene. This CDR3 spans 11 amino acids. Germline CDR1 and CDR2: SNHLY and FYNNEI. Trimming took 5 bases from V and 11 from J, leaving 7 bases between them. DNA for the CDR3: TGTGCCAGCAGTTACACTACACCCCTCCACTTT. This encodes CASSYTTPLHF.

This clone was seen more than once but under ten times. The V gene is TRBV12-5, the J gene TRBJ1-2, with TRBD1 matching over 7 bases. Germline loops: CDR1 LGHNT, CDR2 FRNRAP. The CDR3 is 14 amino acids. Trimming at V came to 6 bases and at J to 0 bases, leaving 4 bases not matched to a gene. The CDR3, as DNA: TGTGCTAGTGGCCACGGACAGGCTAACTATGGCTACACCTTC. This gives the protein CASGHGQANYGYTF.

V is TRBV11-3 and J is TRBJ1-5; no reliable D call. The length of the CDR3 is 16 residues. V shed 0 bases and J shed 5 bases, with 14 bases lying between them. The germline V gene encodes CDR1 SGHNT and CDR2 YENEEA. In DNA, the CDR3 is TGTGCCAGCAGCTTAGACGCAAGGCTATATCATCAGCCCCAGCATTTT. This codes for CASSLDARLYHQPQHF.

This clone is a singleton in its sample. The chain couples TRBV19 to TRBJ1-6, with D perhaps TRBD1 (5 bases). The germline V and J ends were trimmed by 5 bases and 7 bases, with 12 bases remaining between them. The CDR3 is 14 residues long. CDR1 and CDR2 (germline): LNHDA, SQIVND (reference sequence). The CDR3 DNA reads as TGTGCCAGTAGTCCTGTGACAGACAATTCACCCCTCCACTTT. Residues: CASSPVTDNSPLHF.

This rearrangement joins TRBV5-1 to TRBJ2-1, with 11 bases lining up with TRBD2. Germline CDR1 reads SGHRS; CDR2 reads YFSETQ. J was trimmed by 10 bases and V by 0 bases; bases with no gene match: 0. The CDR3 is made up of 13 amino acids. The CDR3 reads CASSLGLAGEQFF. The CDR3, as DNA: TGCGCCAGCAGCTTGGGACTAGCGGGAGAGCAGTTCTTC.

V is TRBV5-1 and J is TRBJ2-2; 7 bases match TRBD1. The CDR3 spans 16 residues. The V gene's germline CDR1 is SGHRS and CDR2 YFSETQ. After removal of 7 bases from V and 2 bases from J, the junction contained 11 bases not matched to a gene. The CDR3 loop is CASLNTLGGNTGELFF. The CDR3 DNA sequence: TGCGCCAGCCTGAACACCCTAGGGGGCAACACCGGGGAGCTGTTTTTT.